This TCR beta chain was profiled in a study of HIV-infected patients and healthy controls. This clonotype was seen many times. The repertoire came from unfractionated whole blood and reflected all unsorted peripheral T cells. cDNA was made from approximately 0.55 ug RNA using alpha and beta constant primers. Each of the alpha and beta chains got its own library through chain-specific third strand synthesis with indices. Each molecule carried a 12-nucleotide identifier made of two joined random hexamers added before amplification. Each CDR3 protein gets one entry after TCRdb re-called the 5' RACE reads with MiXCR. The table lists about 18,000 distinct CDR3 sequences, 9% to 15% of them singletons. Input material: blood. This receptor was obtained from an adult in good health.

DNA of the CDR3: TGTGCCAGCAGCTTAGGACTAACTGAAGCTTTCTTT. This translates into CASSLGLTEAFF. V usage is TRBV7-9 and J usage is TRBJ1-1, with no clear D. The ends were cut back, 1 base at V and 5 bases at J, with 5 bases in the middle. The length of the CDR3 is 12 residues. CDR1 and CDR2 from the germline V gene are SEHNR and FQNEAQ (reference sequence). Filled out from reference TRBV7-9 and TRBJ1-1, the complete variable domain reads DTGVSQNPRHKITKRGQNVTFRCDPISEHNRLYWYRQTLGQGPEFLTYFQNEAQLEKSRLLSDRFSAERPKGSFSTLEIQRTEQGDSAMYLCASSLGLTEAFFGQGTRLTVV.